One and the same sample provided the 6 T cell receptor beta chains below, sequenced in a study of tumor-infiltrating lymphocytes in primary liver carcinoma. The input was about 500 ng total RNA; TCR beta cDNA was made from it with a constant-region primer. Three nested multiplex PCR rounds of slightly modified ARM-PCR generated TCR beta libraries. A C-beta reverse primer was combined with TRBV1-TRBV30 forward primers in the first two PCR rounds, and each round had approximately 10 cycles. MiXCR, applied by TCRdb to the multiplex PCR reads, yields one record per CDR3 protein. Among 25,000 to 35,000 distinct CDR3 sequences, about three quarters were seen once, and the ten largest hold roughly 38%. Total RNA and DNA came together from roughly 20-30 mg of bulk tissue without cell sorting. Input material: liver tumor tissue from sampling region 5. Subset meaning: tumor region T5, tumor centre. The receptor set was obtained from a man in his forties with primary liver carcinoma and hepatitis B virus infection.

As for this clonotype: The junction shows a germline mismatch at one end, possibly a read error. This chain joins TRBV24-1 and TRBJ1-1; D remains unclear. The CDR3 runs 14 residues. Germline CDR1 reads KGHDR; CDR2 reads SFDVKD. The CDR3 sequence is CATRDRRSRIETFF. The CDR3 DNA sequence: TGTGCCACCAGGGATAGGCGGTCCCGGATTGAAACTTTCTTT.

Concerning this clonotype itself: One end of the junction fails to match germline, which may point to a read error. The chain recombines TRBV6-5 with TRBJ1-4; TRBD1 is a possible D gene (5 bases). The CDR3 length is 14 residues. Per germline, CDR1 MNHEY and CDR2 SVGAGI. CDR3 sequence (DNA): TGTGCCAGCAGTTCTTCAGGGATGGGTGAAATACTGTTTTTT. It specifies CASSSSGMGEILFF.

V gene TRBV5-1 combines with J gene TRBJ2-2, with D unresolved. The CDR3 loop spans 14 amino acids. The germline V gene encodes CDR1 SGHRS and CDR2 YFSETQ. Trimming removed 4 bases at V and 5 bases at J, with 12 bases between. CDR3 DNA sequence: TGCGCCAGCAGCGCCCGGCTGGATACCGGGGAGCTGTTTTTT. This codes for CASSARLDTGELFF.

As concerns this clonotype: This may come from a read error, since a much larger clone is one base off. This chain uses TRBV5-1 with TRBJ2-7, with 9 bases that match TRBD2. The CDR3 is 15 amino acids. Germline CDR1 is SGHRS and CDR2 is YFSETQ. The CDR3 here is CASSAGLAGAYEQHF. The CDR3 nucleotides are TGCGCCAGCAGCGCGGGACTAGCAGGCGCCTACGAGCAGCACTTC. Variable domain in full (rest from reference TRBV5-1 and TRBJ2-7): KAGVTQTPRYLIKTRGQQVTLSCSPISGHRSVSWYQQTPGQGLQFLFEYFSETQRNKGNFPGRFSGRQFSNSRSEMNVSTLELGDSALYLCASSAGLAGAYEQHFGPGTRLTVT.

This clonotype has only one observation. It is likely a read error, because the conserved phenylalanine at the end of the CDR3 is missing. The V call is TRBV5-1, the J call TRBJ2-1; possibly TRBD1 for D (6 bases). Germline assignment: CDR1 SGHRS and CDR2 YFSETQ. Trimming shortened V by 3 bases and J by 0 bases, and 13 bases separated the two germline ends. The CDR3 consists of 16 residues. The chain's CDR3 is CASSSSGTYSYNEQFL. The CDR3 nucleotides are TGCGCCAGCAGCTCATCCGGGACATACTCCTACAATGAGCAGTTCCTC.

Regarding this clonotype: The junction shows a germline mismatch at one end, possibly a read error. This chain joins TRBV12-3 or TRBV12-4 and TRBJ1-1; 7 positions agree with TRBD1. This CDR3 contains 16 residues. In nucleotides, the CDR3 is TGTGCCAGCAGTAAAGGACAGGCGACGATGAACACTGAGGCTCTCTTT. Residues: CASSKGQATMNTEALF.